These T cell receptor beta chains were read from a single sample in a study of T cell responses to AZD1222 COVID-19 vaccine. TCRdb keeps only in-frame clones here, not all; method: immunoSEQ multiplex PCR. The sample lists about 120,000 clones, 88% occurring once. The source was peripheral blood, collected on day 0 of AZD1222 vaccination. The source is an adult in good health. The CDR3 runs from the conserved cysteine through the conserved F or W. D genes are given only for firm matches. Expanded clones are given a class, and other clones once, few, many or no size at all.

V gene,D gene,clone size,J gene,CDR3 DNA,CDR3 protein
TRBV5-8,.,.,TRBJ1-3,TGTGCCAGCAGCTTGTACAAGATTAGTACTGGAAACACCATATATTTT,CASSLYKISTGNTIYF
TRBV27,.,.,TRBJ1-5,TGTGCCAGCAGTTTGCAGGGTAGCAATCAGCCCCAGCATTTT,CASSLQGSNQPQHF
TRBV27,TRBD1,.,TRBJ1-4,TGTGCCAGCAGGGACAGGCGGACTAATGAAAAACTGTTTTTT,CASRDRRTNEKLFF
TRBV5-1,.,.,TRBJ1-3,TGCGCCAGCAGCTTGGAGGGAATCCCTGGAAACACCATATATTTT,CASSLEGIPGNTIYF
TRBV6-2/TRBV6-3,.,.,TRBJ1-2,TGTGCCAGCAGCCCTCGGGACCTTTGGGGCTACACCTTC,CASSPRDLWGYTF
TRBV9,.,once,TRBJ1-2,TGTGCCAGCAGCGTATTGGGTAGAGCCTATGGCTACACCTTC,CASSVLGRAYGYTF
TRBV6-5,.,.,TRBJ1-1,TGTGCCAGCAGCCCGCCTAACACTGAAGCTTTCTTT,CASSPPNTEAFF
TRBV11-1,TRBD1,.,TRBJ1-3,TGTGCCAGCAGCCCGGGGACAGACTCTGGAAACACCATATATTTT,CASSPGTDSGNTIYF
TRBV27,.,.,TRBJ1-2,TGTGCCAGCAGTTTGATAGGGTCCTATGGCTACACCTTC,CASSLIGSYGYTF
TRBV5-1,.,.,TRBJ1-4,TGCGCCAGCAGCTTGGGTCCAGGGAGGGGTGAAAAACTGTTTTTT,CASSLGPGRGEKLFF
TRBV19,.,.,TRBJ1-1,TGTGCCAGTAGACGGAAGGAGAACACTGAAGCTTTCTTT,CASRRKENTEAFF
TRBV6-5,TRBD1,few,TRBJ2-7,TGTGCCAGCAACGCCCGACAGGGGCGATACTACGAGCAGTACTTC,CASNARQGRYYEQYF
TRBV6-2/TRBV6-3,TRBD2,.,TRBJ2-3,TGTGCCAGCAGCTGGTCCGGGACTAGCGGGACTAGCACAGATACGCAGTATTTT,CASSWSGTSGTSTDTQYF
TRBV7-8,.,.,TRBJ1-3,TGTGCCAGCAGCCTAACACCGGGACCCTCTGGAAACACCATATATTTT,CASSLTPGPSGNTIYF
TRBV19,TRBD1,.,TRBJ2-3,TGTGCCACCACGAACCCGGGAACAGGGGCAGATACGCAGTATTTT,CATTNPGTGADTQYF
TRBV19,TRBD1,.,TRBJ1-2,TGTGCCAGTAGGGGTGTCAGGGGGCCTCTAGGGTATGGCTACACCTTC,CASRGVRGPLGYGYTF
TRBV3-1/TRBV3-2,.,.,TRBJ1-5,TGTGCCAGCAGCCAAGAGGGTAGTAATCAGCCCCAGCATTTT,CASSQEGSNQPQHF
TRBV19,TRBD1,.,TRBJ1-6,TGTGCCAGTAGTATGACCCTGACAGGGGTCAGGTCCTATAATTCACCCCTCCACTTT,CASSMTLTGVRSYNSPLHF
TRBV6-1,TRBD2,.,TRBJ2-2,TGTGCCAGCAGTGAAGTCGCTAGCGGGGGGGCGAACACCGGGGAGCTGTTTTTT,CASSEVASGGANTGELFF
TRBV7-2,.,.,TRBJ1-2,TGTGCCAGCAGCCGTGGGACCCACCGAGATGGCTACACCTTC,CASSRGTHRDGYTF
TRBV5-8,.,.,TRBJ2-1,TGTGCCAGCAGCTTGTTCCGGGGACCAACTAAGAATGAGCAGTTCTTC,CASSLFRGPTKNEQFF
TRBV2,.,.,TRBJ1-5,TGTGCCAGCAATGAACAGGCTAACGTCAATCAGCCCCAGCATTTT,CASNEQANVNQPQHF
TRBV6-5,TRBD1,.,TRBJ1-6,TGTGCCACCCGGACAGGGCCACAGTCACCCCTCCACTTT,CATRTGPQSPLHF
TRBV7-2,.,.,TRBJ1-5,TGTGCCAGCAGCCCCAGCTCATCAGGCAATCAGCCCCAGCATTTT,CASSPSSSGNQPQHF
TRBV19,.,few,TRBJ1-5,TGTGCCAGTAGTATGTTAGGGTTGGGCGATCAGCCCCAGCATTTT,CASSMLGLGDQPQHF
TRBV18,.,.,TRBJ1-1,TGTGCCAGCTCATCCGAAAATGCAGGGGTGAGAGCTTTCTTT,CASSSENAGVRAFF
TRBV19,.,once,TRBJ1-5,TGTGCCAGTCGATCCGACGGAGGTCGCAATCAGCCCCAGCATTTT,CASRSDGGRNQPQHF
TRBV25-1,.,.,TRBJ1-2,TGTGCCAGCAGTGACCAGGGTCCCTATGGCTACACCTTC,CASSDQGPYGYTF
TRBV11-2,.,once,TRBJ2-5,TGTGCCAGCAGCTTAGGGCCAGGAGCCCAAGAGACCCAGTACTTC,CASSLGPGAQETQYF
TRBV18,.,.,TRBJ1-5,TGTGCCAGCTCCCGGTCCGGGCCCCAGCATTTT,CASSRSGPQHF
TRBV3-1/TRBV3-2,.,.,TRBJ1-6,TGTGCCAGCAACCTTAGAGATGGGGCCCTCCACTTT,CASNLRDGALHF
TRBV10-3,TRBD1,few,TRBJ1-2,TGTGCCATCAGCCCCGGACAGGGGTACTATGGCTACACCTTC,CAISPGQGYYGYTF
TRBV4-2,TRBD1,.,TRBJ2-2,TGTGCCAGCAGCCCCCGGACAGGGGACACCGGGGAGCTGTTTTTT,CASSPRTGDTGELFF
TRBV25-1,.,.,TRBJ2-7,TGTGCCAGCACGGGAGAGGGCCCCGGCGAGCAGTACTTC,CASTGEGPGEQYF
TRBV14,.,.,TRBJ2-1,TGTGCCAGCAGCCGGCAGAGGGAACCTAACTACAATGAGCAGTTCTTC,CASSRQREPNYNEQFF
TRBV9,.,.,TRBJ1-1,TGTGCCAGCAGCGTAGGTCCCCAGTTGAACACTGAAGCTTTCTTT,CASSVGPQLNTEAFF